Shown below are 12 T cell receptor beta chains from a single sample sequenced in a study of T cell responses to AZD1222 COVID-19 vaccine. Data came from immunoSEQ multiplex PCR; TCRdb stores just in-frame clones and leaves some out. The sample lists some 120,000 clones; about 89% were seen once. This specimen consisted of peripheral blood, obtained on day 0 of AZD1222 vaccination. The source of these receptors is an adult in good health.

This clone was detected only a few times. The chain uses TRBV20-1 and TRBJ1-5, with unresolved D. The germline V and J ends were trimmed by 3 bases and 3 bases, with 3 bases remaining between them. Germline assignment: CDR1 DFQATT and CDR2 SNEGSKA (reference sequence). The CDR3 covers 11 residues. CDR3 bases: TGCAGTGCTAGCCTCAATCAGCCCCAGCATTTT. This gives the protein CSASLNQPQHF.

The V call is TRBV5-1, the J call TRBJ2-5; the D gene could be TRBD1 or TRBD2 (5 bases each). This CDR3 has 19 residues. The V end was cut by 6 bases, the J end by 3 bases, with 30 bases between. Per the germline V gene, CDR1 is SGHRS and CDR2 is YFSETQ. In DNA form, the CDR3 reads TGCGCCAGCACCACCACACGGGGCGTCCCCTGGGGCTTTAAAGAGACCCAGTACTTC. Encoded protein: CASTTTRGVPWGFKETQYF.

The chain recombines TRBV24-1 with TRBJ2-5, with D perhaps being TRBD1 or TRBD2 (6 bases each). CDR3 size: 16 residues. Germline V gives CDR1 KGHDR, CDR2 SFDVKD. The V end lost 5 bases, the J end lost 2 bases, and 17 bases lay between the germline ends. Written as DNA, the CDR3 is TGTGCCACCAGTGGGGGGGCCGAGGGCGCACAAGAGACCCAGTACTTC. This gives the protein CATSGGAEGAQETQYF.

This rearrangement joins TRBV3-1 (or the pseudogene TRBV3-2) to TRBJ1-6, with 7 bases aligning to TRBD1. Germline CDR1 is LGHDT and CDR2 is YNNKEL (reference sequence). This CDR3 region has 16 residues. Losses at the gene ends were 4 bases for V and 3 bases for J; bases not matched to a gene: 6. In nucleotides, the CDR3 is TGTGCCAGCAGCCGGGAGGGGGCGAACTATAATTCACCCCTCCACTTT. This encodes CASSREGANYNSPLHF.

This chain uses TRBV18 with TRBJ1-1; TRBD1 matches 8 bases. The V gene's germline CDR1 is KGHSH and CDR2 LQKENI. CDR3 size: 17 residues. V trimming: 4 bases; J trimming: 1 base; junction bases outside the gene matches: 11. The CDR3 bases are TGTGCCAGCTCACTGCGCGTTTTCGACAGGGGGAACACTGAAGCTTTCTTT. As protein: CASSLRVFDRGNTEAFF.

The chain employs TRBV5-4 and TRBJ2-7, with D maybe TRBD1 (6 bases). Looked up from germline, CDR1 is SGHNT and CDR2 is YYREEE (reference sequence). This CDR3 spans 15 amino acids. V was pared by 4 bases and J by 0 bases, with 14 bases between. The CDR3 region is CASSPDSMSSYEQYF. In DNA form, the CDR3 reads TGTGCCAGCAGCCCGGACAGCATGAGCTCCTACGAGCAGTACTTC.

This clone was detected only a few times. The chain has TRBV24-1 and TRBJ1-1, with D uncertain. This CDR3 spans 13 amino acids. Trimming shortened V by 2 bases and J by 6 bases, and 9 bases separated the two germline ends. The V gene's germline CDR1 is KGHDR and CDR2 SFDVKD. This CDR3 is CATSDSWEAEAFF. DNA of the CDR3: TGTGCCACCAGTGATTCTTGGGAGGCTGAAGCTTTCTTT.

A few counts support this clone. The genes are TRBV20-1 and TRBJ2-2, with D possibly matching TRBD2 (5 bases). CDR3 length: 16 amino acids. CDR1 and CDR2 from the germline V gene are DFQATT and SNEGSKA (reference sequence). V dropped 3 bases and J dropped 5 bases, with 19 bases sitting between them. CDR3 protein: CSASYDETILTGELFF. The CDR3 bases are TGCAGTGCTAGTTACGACGAGACTATTCTAACCGGGGAGCTGTTTTTT.

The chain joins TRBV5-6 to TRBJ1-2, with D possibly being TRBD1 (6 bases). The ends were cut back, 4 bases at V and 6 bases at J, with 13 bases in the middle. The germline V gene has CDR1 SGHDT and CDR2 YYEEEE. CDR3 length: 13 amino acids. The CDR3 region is CASSQDRRHGYTF. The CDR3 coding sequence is TGTGCCAGCAGCCAAGACAGGAGACATGGCTACACCTTC. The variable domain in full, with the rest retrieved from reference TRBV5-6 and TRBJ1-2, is DAGVTQSPTHLIKTRGQQVTLRCSPKSGHDTVSWYQQALGQGPQFIFQYYEEEERQRGNFPDRFSGHQFPNYSSELNVNALLLGDSALYLCASSQDRRHGYTFGSGTRLTVV.

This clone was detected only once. CDR3 amino acids: CASSSWGIGEKLFF. CDR3 DNA: TGTGCCAGCAGCTCTTGGGGGATAGGTGAAAAACTGTTTTTT. The rearrangement links TRBV5-5 to TRBJ1-4; D perhaps matches TRBD1 (5 bases). Germline CDR1 reads SGHKS; CDR2 reads YYEKEE (reference sequence). V was clipped by 3 bases and J by 7 bases, with 13 bases between them. The CDR3 length is 14 residues.

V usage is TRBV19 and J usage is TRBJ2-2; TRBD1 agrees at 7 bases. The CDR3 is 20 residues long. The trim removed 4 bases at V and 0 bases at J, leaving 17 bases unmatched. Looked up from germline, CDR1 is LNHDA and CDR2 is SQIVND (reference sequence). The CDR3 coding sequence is TGTGCCAGTAGTACTCCCGGGACAGCCCCTACCCGGACGAACACCGGGGAGCTGTTTTTT. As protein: CASSTPGTAPTRTNTGELFF.

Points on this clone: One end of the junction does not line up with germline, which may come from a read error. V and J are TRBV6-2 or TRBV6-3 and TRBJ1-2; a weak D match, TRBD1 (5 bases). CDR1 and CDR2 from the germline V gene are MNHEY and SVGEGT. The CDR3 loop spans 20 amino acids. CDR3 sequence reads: CASTYHWRPGSWNGDYGYTF. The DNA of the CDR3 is TGTGCCAGCACTTACCATTGGCGTCCAGGGAGTTGGAATGGGGACTATGGCTACACCTTC.